Here is one TCR beta chain with its context. Its antigen has not been determined. No much larger clone exists at a distance of one base, and base qualities are not known. The CDR3 regions of human TCRbeta chains were subjected to immunosequencing. For the original study's pipeline: TCRs in the repertoires were compared against a reference library of SARS-CoV-2-specific TCRs that had been generated with the MIRA antigen-specificity platform. Breadth meant the fraction of unique TCRs that were SARS-CoV-2-associated, whereas depth meant the fraction of total T cells that were SARS-CoV-2-associated. Using the MIRA data, each spike-specific TCR was mapped to the spike region that the TCR reacts to and placed in a CD4 or CD8 class. Log10-transformed breadth and depth values were compared by one-way ANOVA with Sidak's multiple comparisons tests. This is the immuneACCESS table as TCRdb keeps it, with only in-frame sequences that have V and J called. A part of the clones is gone; compared with another copy, unresolved V genes explain less than half, and the rest is unexplained. That table is the source of V, J and clone size, and D and trimming were worked out from the DNA. The sample table holds approximately 200,000 clones, of which about 95% were seen once. The ten largest clones capture roughly 1.8% of the sample.

The data stem from a study of T cell responses to AZD1222 COVID-19 vaccine (dated by TCRdb to 2020 to 2022). Background on the whole study: A total of 230 to 250 trial participants underwent TCR sequencing, of whom under 220 had received two doses of AZD1222 and some 25 had received two doses of the MenACWY control vaccine. Enrollment into the trials was organized by age into subgroups of 18-55, 56-69 and 70-plus years, and those subgroups contained roughly 140, 27 and 60 TCR-sequenced participants, respectively. Summary of the overall study and its limitations: The 56-69-year group was small, and its depth increase did not reach significance, likely because of low power. Participants were mostly white British and included more females than males, and it was suggested by the authors that clonal diversity may have been underestimated. Conclusions about previously exposed vaccinees are limited, since just 5 or 6 AZD1222 recipients were seropositive for SARS-CoV-2 at baseline. Vaccine-associated CD4 TCRs spanned the whole spike protein, with dominant responses in regions 160-218 and 743-854. Reportedly, close to half of the unique spike-specific TCRs recognized epitopes lying outside the regions that are mutated in the B.1.351 and B.1.1.7 variants. After two AZD1222 doses, spike-specific TCR breadth and depth were significantly higher than at day 0 and than in MenACWY recipients. Because no day 14 peak-response samples were available, the repertoires could be characterized only after the peak T cell response.

The sample's time point label, decoded: about 28 days (+/-7) after the second vaccine dose. This sample's treatment or condition label indicates: meningococcal conjugate vaccine given as trial control. The vaccinee samples were drawn from two UK trials, COV001 and COV002, one of which was a single-blind randomized controlled phase 2/3 trial testing AZD1222 (ChAdOx1 nCoV-19) in healthy adults. Trial participant PBMC samples were collected at day 0 and day 28 after the second dose for TCRbeta chain sequencing. The CDR3 has 16 amino acids, counting the end cysteine and phenylalanine. This entry keeps only the CDR3 DNA: 48 bases, framed from base 1. The junction carries 14 bases between V and J, which are trimmed by 4 bases and 1 base respectively. In the germline V gene (reference sequence), CDR1 corresponds to SEHNR and CDR2 to FQNEAQ.

The sequence came from an adult who received the MenACWY meningococcal vaccine as a control. The material sequenced was peripheral blood, taken 28 days after the second dose of the MenACWY control vaccine. Recombination linked TRBV7-9 to TRBJ1-5, with the identity of the D gene unclear. CDR3 protein: CASSSGSSRSNQPQHF. The sequenced DNA is TGTGCCAGCAGCTCCGGGTCGTCTCGGAGCAATCAGCCCCAGCATTTT.